The TCR beta chain under discussion was sequenced for a study of T cell responses to AZD1222 COVID-19 vaccine. The method was immunoSEQ multiplex PCR; TCRdb's version includes in-frame clones alone and lacks a portion of them. Of some 140,000 clones in the sample, approximately 87% were seen once. In the case of this clone: Its antigen remains unknown.

Trimming took off 0 bases at V and 2 bases at J, with 11 bases between the two ends. The CDR3 has 16 amino acids. Per germline, CDR1 SGHRS and CDR2 YFSETQ. Overall study findings and caveats: Variant regions that are unmutated are reportedly the target of nearly half of spike-specific TCRs.

Specimen: peripheral blood, collected on day 0 of MenACWY control vaccination. The chain joins TRBV5-1 to TRBJ2-2; no clear D. The TCR was taken from an adult in good health. The CDR3 coding sequence is TGCGCCAGCAGCTTGGGGGCAGGTCCTAACACCGGGGAGCTGTTTTTT. Its translation is CASSLGAGPNTGELFF.